This is a list of T cell receptor beta chains from one sample in a study of cytomegalovirus exposure and HLA in healthy donors. Clones were read by immunoSEQ multiplex PCR, and TCRdb kept only the in-frame ones, dropping some. In the table there are about 150,000 clones, approximately 80% of which are singletons. Sequenced sample: PBMCs. The receptors were sampled from a woman younger than 30 in good health and CMV-seronegative. CDR3s include the opening cysteine and the closing phenylalanine or tryptophan. Fields, in order: clone size, V gene, D gene, J gene, CDR3 DNA, CDR3 protein. A D gene is named only where the DNA matches it firmly. Clone size, where shown, is once, few, many, or a class for clones that have expanded.

clone_size: -
v_call: TRBV7-9
d_call: TRBD1
j_call: TRBJ1-2
cdr3_nt: TGTGCCAGCAGCGACGGGACAGGGTCCTATGGCTACACCTTC
cdr3_aa: CASSDGTGSYGYTF

clone_size: -
v_call: TRBV5-1
d_call: TRBD1
j_call: TRBJ1-2
cdr3_nt: TGCGCCAGCAGCCAGGGACAGAATAACTATGGCTACACCTTC
cdr3_aa: CASSQGQNNYGYTF

clone_size: -
v_call: TRBV5-6
d_call: -
j_call: TRBJ2-7
cdr3_nt: TGTGCCAGCAGCTTTTCTGGAGTAGAGCTCTACGAGCAGTACTTC
cdr3_aa: CASSFSGVELYEQYF

clone_size: -
v_call: TRBV7-3
d_call: TRBD2
j_call: TRBJ2-2
cdr3_nt: TGTGCCAGCCCATCCCGCCTCGCTAATTCTAGCGGGGGCCCGGGCACCGGGGAGCTGTTTTTT
cdr3_aa: CASPSRLANSSGGPGTGELFF

clone_size: few
v_call: TRBV5-1
d_call: -
j_call: TRBJ2-5
cdr3_nt: TGCGCCAGCAGCTTGGTACAGCAAGGAGAGACCCAGTACTTC
cdr3_aa: CASSLVQQGETQYF

clone_size: -
v_call: TRBV5-6
d_call: -
j_call: TRBJ1-2
cdr3_nt: TGTGCCAGCAACCGCTTCGGGAGTAACTATGGCTACACCTTC
cdr3_aa: CASNRFGSNYGYTF

clone_size: few
v_call: TRBV15
d_call: -
j_call: TRBJ1-3
cdr3_nt: TGTGCCACCAGCAGAGGGGACACCAACTCTGGAAACACCATATATTTT
cdr3_aa: CATSRGDTNSGNTIYF

clone_size: -
v_call: TRBV30
d_call: -
j_call: TRBJ1-5
cdr3_nt: TGTGCCTGGAAAGACAAGCAGCCCCAGCATTTT
cdr3_aa: CAWKDKQPQHF

clone_size: -
v_call: TRBV5-1
d_call: -
j_call: TRBJ1-2
cdr3_nt: TGCGCCAGCAGGGGCCAAGATACTAACTATGGCTACACCTTC
cdr3_aa: CASRGQDTNYGYTF

clone_size: -
v_call: TRBV19
d_call: -
j_call: TRBJ1-1
cdr3_nt: TGTGCCAGTAGCATAGGATCGTCCAGGGTAATGAACGCTGAAGCTTTCTTT
cdr3_aa: CASSIGSSRVMNAEAFF

clone_size: -
v_call: TRBV6-5
d_call: TRBD1
j_call: TRBJ1-2
cdr3_nt: TGTGCCAGCAGTGGACAGGCGATAGCGCGCACCTTC
cdr3_aa: CASSGQAIARTF

clone_size: -
v_call: TRBV30
d_call: TRBD1
j_call: TRBJ2-1
cdr3_nt: TGTGCCTGGAGGAGACCCTCCACCAGGGGGACAAATGAGCAGTTCTTC
cdr3_aa: CAWRRPSTRGTNEQFF

clone_size: -
v_call: TRBV28
d_call: TRBD2
j_call: TRBJ2-4
cdr3_nt: TGTGCCAGCAGTTTATGGGGACGCGGGGGGGGTGGTGAGTTAATGTACTTC
cdr3_aa: CASSLWGRGGGGELMYF

clone_size: once
v_call: TRBV10-3
d_call: -
j_call: TRBJ1-1
cdr3_nt: TGTGCCACCTCAAAACAGAAACTGAACACTGAAGCTTTCTTT
cdr3_aa: CATSKQKLNTEAFF

clone_size: -
v_call: TRBV5-6
d_call: TRBD2
j_call: TRBJ2-2
cdr3_nt: TGTGCCAGCAGCCCGACTAGCGGGGCCACCGGGGAGCTGTTTTTT
cdr3_aa: CASSPTSGATGELFF

clone_size: -
v_call: TRBV7-3
d_call: -
j_call: TRBJ2-3
cdr3_nt: TGTGCCAGCAGCTCCCACCCAGGGACTTGGACGCAGTATTTT
cdr3_aa: CASSSHPGTWTQYF

clone_size: -
v_call: TRBV2
d_call: -
j_call: TRBJ1-5
cdr3_nt: TGTGCCAGCAGTGCAACAGGGAGACGGAATCAGCCCCAGCATTTT
cdr3_aa: CASSATGRRNQPQHF

clone_size: once
v_call: TRBV6-1
d_call: -
j_call: TRBJ1-6
cdr3_nt: TGTGCCAGTAGCACCGCGGAAAATTCACCCCTCCACTTT
cdr3_aa: CASSTAENSPLHF

clone_size: -
v_call: TRBV10-1
d_call: TRBD2
j_call: TRBJ2-3
cdr3_nt: TGCGCCAGCAGTGAGACTAGCGGGGGGTCTCCAACCACAGATACGCAGTATTTT
cdr3_aa: CASSETSGGSPTTDTQYF

clone_size: -
v_call: TRBV30
d_call: TRBD2
j_call: TRBJ2-6
cdr3_nt: TGTGCCTGGAGGCGGGGGGGGGCCAACGTCCTGACTTTC
cdr3_aa: CAWRRGGANVLTF

clone_size: -
v_call: TRBV30
d_call: -
j_call: TRBJ1-2
cdr3_nt: TGTGCCTGGGGTCCGCGGGGCCAGGGTACGCGGGGCTACACCTTC
cdr3_aa: CAWGPRGQGTRGYTF

clone_size: few
v_call: TRBV6-4
d_call: -
j_call: TRBJ1-6
cdr3_nt: TGTGCCAGCAGTGAGAGATCGGGTAATTCACCCCTCCACTTT
cdr3_aa: CASSERSGNSPLHF

clone_size: -
v_call: TRBV7-9
d_call: TRBD1
j_call: TRBJ1-4
cdr3_nt: TGTGCCAGCAGCTTCGAAACAGGGGTTAATGAAAAACTGTTTTTT
cdr3_aa: CASSFETGVNEKLFF

clone_size: -
v_call: TRBV7-2
d_call: -
j_call: TRBJ2-2
cdr3_nt: TGTGCCAGCACCTTCCGGACAGACCTCACCGGGGAGCTGTTTTTT
cdr3_aa: CASTFRTDLTGELFF